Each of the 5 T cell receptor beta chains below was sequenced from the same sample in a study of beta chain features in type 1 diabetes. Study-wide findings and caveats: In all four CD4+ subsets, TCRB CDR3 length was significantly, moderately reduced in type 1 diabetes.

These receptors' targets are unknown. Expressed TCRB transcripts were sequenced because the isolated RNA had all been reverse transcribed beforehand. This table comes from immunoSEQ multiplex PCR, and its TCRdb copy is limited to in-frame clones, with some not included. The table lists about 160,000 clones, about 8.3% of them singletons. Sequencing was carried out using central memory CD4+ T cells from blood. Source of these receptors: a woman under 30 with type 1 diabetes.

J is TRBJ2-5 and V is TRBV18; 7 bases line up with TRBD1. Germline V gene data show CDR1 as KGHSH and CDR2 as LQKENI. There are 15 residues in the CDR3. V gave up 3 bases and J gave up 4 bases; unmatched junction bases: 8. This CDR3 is CASSPHDRAGETQYF. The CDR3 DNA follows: TGTGCCAGCTCACCCCATGACAGGGCCGGAGAGACCCAGTACTTC. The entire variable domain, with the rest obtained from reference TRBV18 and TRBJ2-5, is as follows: NAGVMQNPRHLVRRRGQEARLRCSPMKGHSHVYWYRQLPEEGLKFMVYLQKENIIDESGMPKERFSAEFPKEGPSILRIQQVVRGDSAAYFCASSPHDRAGETQYFGPGTRLLVL.

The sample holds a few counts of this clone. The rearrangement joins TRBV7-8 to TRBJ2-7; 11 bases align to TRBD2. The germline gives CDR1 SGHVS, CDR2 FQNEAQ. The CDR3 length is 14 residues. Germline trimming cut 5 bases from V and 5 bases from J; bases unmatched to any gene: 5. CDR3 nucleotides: TGTGCCAGCAGCCGGAGACTAGCGGGGAACGAGCAGTACTTC. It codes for CASSRRLAGNEQYF.

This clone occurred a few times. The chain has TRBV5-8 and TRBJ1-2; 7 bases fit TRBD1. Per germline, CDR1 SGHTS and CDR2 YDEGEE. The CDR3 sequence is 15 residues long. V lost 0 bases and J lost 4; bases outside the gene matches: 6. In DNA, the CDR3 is TGTGCCAGCAGCTTGGGACAGGGCTTAGGCTATGGCTACACCTTC. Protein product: CASSLGQGLGYGYTF.

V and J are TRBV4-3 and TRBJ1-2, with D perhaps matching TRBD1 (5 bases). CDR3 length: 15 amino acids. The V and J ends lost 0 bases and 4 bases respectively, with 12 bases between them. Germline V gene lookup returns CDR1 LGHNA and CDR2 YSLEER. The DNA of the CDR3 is TGCGCCAGCAGCCAAGATCTAACGACAGTCTATGGCTACACCTTC. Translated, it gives CASSQDLTTVYGYTF.

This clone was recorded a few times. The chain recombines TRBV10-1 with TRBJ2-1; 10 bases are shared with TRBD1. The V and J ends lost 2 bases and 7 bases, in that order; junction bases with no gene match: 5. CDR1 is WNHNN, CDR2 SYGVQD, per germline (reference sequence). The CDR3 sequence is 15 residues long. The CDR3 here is CASSEGTGDSNEQFF. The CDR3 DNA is TGCGCCAGCAGTGAGGGGACAGGGGATAGTAATGAGCAGTTCTTC.